This T cell receptor (beta chain) was profiled in a study of T cell repertoires in cytomegalovirus infection. Study-wide findings and caveats: Ex vivo, HLA-C-restricted CMV-specific TCR beta clonotypes prevailed over the rest of the response.

One entry per CDR3 protein, called by TCRdb with MiXCR from the reads. The sample consists of about 890,000 distinct CDR3 sequences, 30% to 40% of them appearing once. As regards this clonotype: As yet, its antigen is unknown.

Per the germline V gene, CDR1 is SGHAT and CDR2 is FQNNGV. Germline trimming cut 5 bases from V and 5 bases from J; bases unmatched to any gene: 12. The CDR3 loop spans 16 amino acids. The V gene is TRBV11-2, the J gene TRBJ1-1; TRBD1 matches at 9 bases. The sequencing here drew on cultured CD8+ T cells from PBMCs, taken from culture after CMV antigen stimulation. The sequence was obtained from a human donor in good health (CMV status not recorded). Some clones in this sample may be carry-over from other donors' samples. CDR3 in DNA: TGTGCCAGCAGCCACTGGGACAGGGCATTTGGAACTGAAGCTTTCTTT. It encodes CASSHWDRAFGTEAFF. Filled out from reference TRBV11-2 and TRBJ1-1, the complete variable domain reads EAGVAQSPRYKIIEKRQSVAFWCNPISGHATLYWYQQILGQGPKLLIQFQNNGVVDDSQLPKDRFSAERLKGVDSTLKIQPAKLEDSAVYLCASSHWDRAFGTEAFFGQGTRLTVV.